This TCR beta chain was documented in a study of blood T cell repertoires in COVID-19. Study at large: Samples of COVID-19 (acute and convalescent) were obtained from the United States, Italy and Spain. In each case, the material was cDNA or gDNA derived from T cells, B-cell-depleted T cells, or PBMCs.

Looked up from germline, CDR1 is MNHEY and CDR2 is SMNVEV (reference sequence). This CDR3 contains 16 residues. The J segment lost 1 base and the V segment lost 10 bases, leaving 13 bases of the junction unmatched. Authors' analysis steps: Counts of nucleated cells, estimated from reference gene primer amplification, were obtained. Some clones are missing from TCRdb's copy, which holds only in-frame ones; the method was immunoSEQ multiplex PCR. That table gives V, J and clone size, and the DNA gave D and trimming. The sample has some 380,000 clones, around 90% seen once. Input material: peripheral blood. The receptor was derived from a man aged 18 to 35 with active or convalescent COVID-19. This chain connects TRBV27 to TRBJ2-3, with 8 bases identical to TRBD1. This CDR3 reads CATSPEPRGRTDTQYF. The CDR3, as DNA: TGTGCCACCTCCCCGGAGCCCAGGGGGCGCACAGATACGCAGTATTTT.